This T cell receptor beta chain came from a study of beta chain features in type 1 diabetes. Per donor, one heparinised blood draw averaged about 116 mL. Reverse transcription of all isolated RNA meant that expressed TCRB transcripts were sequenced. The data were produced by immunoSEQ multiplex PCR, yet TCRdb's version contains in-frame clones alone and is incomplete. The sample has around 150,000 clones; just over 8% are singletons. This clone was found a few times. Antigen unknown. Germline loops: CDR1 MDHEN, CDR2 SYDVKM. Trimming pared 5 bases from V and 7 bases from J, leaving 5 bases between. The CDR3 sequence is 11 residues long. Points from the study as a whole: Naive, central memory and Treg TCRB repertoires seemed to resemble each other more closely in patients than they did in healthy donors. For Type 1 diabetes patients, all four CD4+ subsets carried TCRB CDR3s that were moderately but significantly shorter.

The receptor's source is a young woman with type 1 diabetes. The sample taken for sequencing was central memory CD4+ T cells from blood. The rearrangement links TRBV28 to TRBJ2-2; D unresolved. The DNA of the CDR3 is TGTGCCAGCAGTATAGTCGGGGAGCTGTTTTTT. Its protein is CASSIVGELFF.